A single sample gave rise to the 17 T cell receptor beta chains below, sequenced in a study of cytotoxic CD8 clonotypes in ibrutinib-treated CLL. Assay used: immunoSEQ multiplex PCR; TCRdb lists only in-frame clones, some missing. The sample contains 270,000 or so clones, approximately 76% of which appear only once. The specimen comprised PBMCs, sampled at disease progression, from a patient treated with ibrutinib. These receptors all stem from a human donor with chronic lymphocytic leukemia.

This chain uses TRBV9 with TRBJ2-5; the match to TRBD1 covers 7 bases. Germline CDR1 reads SGDLS; CDR2 reads YYNGEE. With 4 bases clipped from V and 4 bases from J, the junction kept 16 bases outside the gene matches. This CDR3 is 17 amino acids long. CDR3 sequence: CASSSRGGQGVGETQYF. DNA of the CDR3: TGTGCCAGCAGCAGCAGGGGCGGGCAGGGGGTCGGAGAGACCCAGTACTTC.

J is TRBJ1-2 and V is TRBV19; 8 bases align to TRBD1. The germline CDR1 and CDR2 sequences are LNHDA and SQIVND (reference sequence). J was trimmed by 3 bases and V by 9 bases; bases with no gene match: 6. The CDR3 has 13 residues. CDR3 sequence (DNA): TGTGCCAGCAACCAACAGGGGGACTATGGCTACACCTTC. Protein sequence: CASNQQGDYGYTF.

This chain uses TRBV7-9 with TRBJ2-2; TRBD2 might be the D (6 bases). Trimming took off 2 bases at V and 2 bases at J, with 15 bases between the two ends. The CDR3 is 17 residues long. Looked up from germline, CDR1 is SEHNR and CDR2 is FQNEAQ (reference sequence). CDR3 in amino acids: CASSLRGGDHNTGELFF. CDR3 nucleotide sequence: TGTGCCAGCAGCTTAAGGGGAGGTGACCACAACACCGGGGAGCTGTTTTTT.

J is TRBJ2-7 and V is TRBV5-1, with 9 bases lining up with TRBD1. The germline V gene encodes CDR1 SGHRS and CDR2 YFSETQ. J lost 1 base, V lost 7 bases, and 6 bases had no gene match. The CDR3 has 14 amino acids. The CDR3 bases are TGCGCCAGCCGATCCGGGACAGGGTCCTACGAGCAGTACTTC. This translates into CASRSGTGSYEQYF. Full variable domain (remainder filled in from reference TRBV5-1 and TRBJ2-7): KAGVTQTPRYLIKTRGQQVTLSCSPISGHRSVSWYQQTPGQGLQFLFEYFSETQRNKGNFPGRFSGRQFSNSRSEMNVSTLELGDSALYLCASRSGTGSYEQYFGPGTRLTVT.

In the case of this clone: The sample holds other DNA sequences that translate to the same CDR3. J is TRBJ2-5 and V is TRBV6-1; D may correspond to TRBD1 or TRBD2 (5 bases each). The V gene's germline CDR1 is MNHNS and CDR2 SASEGT. The V gene lost 5 bases and the J gene lost 5 bases, with 18 bases spanning the gap. CDR3 length equals 15 residues. The CDR3 region has the DNA TGTGCCAGCAGTCCCCTCTCGGGACCGCACGAGACCCAGTACTTC. Amino acid sequence: CASSPLSGPHETQYF.

The chain has TRBV6-5 and TRBJ1-1; D perhaps matches TRBD1 (6 bases). CDR1 MNHEY and CDR2 SVGAGI come from the germline V gene. This CDR3 has 14 amino acids. V was trimmed by 2 bases and J by 4 bases, leaving 11 bases between them. CDR3 bases: TGTGCCAGCAGTTACGGGGCGGGGGCCACTGAAGCTTTCTTT. It specifies CASSYGAGATEAFF.

The chain uses TRBV9 and TRBJ2-3; perhaps TRBD1 as D (6 bases). CDR1 is SGDLS, CDR2 YYNGEE, per germline. V lost 1 base, J lost 3 bases, and 9 bases lay in between. The CDR3 covers 14 residues. The CDR3 spells CASSVQGYTDTQYF. DNA for the CDR3: TGTGCCAGCAGCGTACAGGGGTATACAGATACGCAGTATTTT.

The chain recombines TRBV2 with TRBJ1-2; D may be TRBD1 (6 bases). This CDR3 spans 14 amino acids. V shed 6 bases and J shed 3 bases, with 14 bases lying between them. Germline V gene sequence: CDR1 SNHLY, CDR2 FYNNEI. The CDR3 region has the DNA TGTGCCAGCAGCCCAAGGGAGGGGGACTATGGCTACACCTTC. Its translation: CASSPREGDYGYTF.

The rearrangement joins TRBV18 to TRBJ2-7; D is unresolved. Germline V CDR1 and CDR2: KGHSH, LQKENI. This CDR3 spans 18 amino acids. Trimming removed 3 bases at V and 0 bases at J, with 21 bases between. The CDR3 DNA is TGTGCCAGCTCACCTGTAATTAGTGGGCAGGAGTTCTCCTACGAGCAGTACTTC. Translation gives CASSPVISGQEFSYEQYF.

V and J are TRBV18 and TRBJ2-7; 9 nucleotides line up with TRBD2. The CDR3 is 15 residues long. Germline V gene data show CDR1 as KGHSH and CDR2 as LQKENI. V was clipped by 4 bases and J by 3 bases; unmatched bases: 7. Here the CDR3 reads CASSRGVAGVYEQYF. CDR3 sequence (DNA): TGTGCCAGCTCACGGGGGGTAGCGGGAGTCTACGAGCAGTACTTC.

V and J are TRBV7-3 and TRBJ2-1; unclear D gene. CDR3 length equals 13 residues. V lost 5 bases and J lost 8, with 13 bases in between. Per germline, CDR1 SGHTA and CDR2 FQGTGA. Here the CDR3 reads CASSPEPLDEQFF. CDR3 in DNA: TGTGCCAGCAGCCCCGAACCCCTAGATGAGCAGTTCTTC.

This chain links TRBV29-1 with TRBJ2-3; D is possibly TRBD1 (5 bases). Germline V gene data show CDR1 as SQVTM and CDR2 as ANQGSEA. Trimming took off 2 bases at V and 0 bases at J, with 12 bases between the two ends. This CDR3 has 15 residues. The CDR3, as DNA: TGCAGCGTTGAAAAGGGGCCGGGTAGCACAGATACGCAGTATTTT. It is translated as CSVEKGPGSTDTQYF.

The CDR3 nucleotides read TGTGCCAGCAGCCCCCAGGTGGCGGGAGGGCCGAACGAGCAGTACTTC. The encoded protein is CASSPQVAGGPNEQYF. The rearrangement joins TRBV7-3 to TRBJ2-7; 9 bases are shared with TRBD2. This CDR3 comprises 16 residues. The junction had 13 bases not matched to a gene; V was cut back by 5 bases and J by 5 bases. The V gene's germline CDR1 is SGHTA and CDR2 FQGTGA.

The rearrangement uses TRBV25-1 and TRBJ2-7; no clear D gene. CDR1 MGHDK and CDR2 SYGVNS come from the germline V gene. The CDR3 is 15 residues long. The V and J ends lost 4 bases and 6 bases respectively, with 19 bases between them. For the CDR3, the DNA is TGTGCCAGCAGTGGGCGGACGGCCTCTACTGGCGAGCAGTACTTC. This encodes CASSGRTASTGEQYF.

A single count supports this clone. The chain has TRBV5-1 and TRBJ2-3; 10 bases are a match to TRBD2. With V trimmed by 0 bases and J by 8 bases, 12 bases remained unmatched. Germline CDR1 reads SGHRS; CDR2 reads YFSETQ. The CDR3 is 17 amino acids. The CDR3 nucleotides read TGCGCCAGCAGCTTGGATCCCCTAGCGGGAGCGGGAGGTACGCAGTATTTT. Its protein is CASSLDPLAGAGGTQYF.

The chain is built from TRBV5-1 and TRBJ2-7; D may be TRBD1 or TRBD2 (5 bases each). From germline, CDR1 is SGHRS and CDR2 YFSETQ. The V and J ends lost 4 bases and 4 bases respectively, with 21 bases between them. This CDR3 has 16 amino acids. The chain's CDR3 is CASSLSSGLAWYEQYF. The CDR3 DNA is TGCGCCAGCAGCCTTTCGTCGGGGCTTGCTTGGTACGAGCAGTACTTC.

This chain connects TRBV9 to TRBJ2-1; D could derive from TRBD1 or TRBD2 (6 bases each). Germline V lookup: CDR1 SGDLS, CDR2 YYNGEE. V lost 1 base and J 0 bases, leaving 8 bases between the germline ends. The CDR3 loop spans 15 amino acids. CDR3 DNA: TGTGCCAGCAGCGTAAGGGGGGTCTCCTACAATGAGCAGTTCTTC. Translated, it gives CASSVRGVSYNEQFF.